These T cell receptor beta chains were read from a single sample in a study of shared clonotypes between healthy human individuals. The method was immunoSEQ multiplex PCR; TCRdb's version includes in-frame clones alone and lacks a portion of them. The data hold roughly 1,000,000 clones, with about 80% observed a single time. Specimen: memory CD4+ T cells from PBMCs. Source of these receptors: a man between 18 and 29 years old in good health. Some clones in this sample may be carry-over from other donors' samples. The CDR3 runs from the conserved cysteine through the conserved F or W. A D gene is named only where the DNA matches it firmly. Clone size, where shown, is once, few, many, or a class for clones that have expanded.

TRBJ2-3 | . | TRBV5-1 | TRBD1 | CASSLDPGQGDTQYF | TGCGCCAGCAGCTTGGACCCGGGACAGGGAGATACGCAGTATTTT
TRBJ2-1 | . | TRBV27 | TRBD2 | CASRPLPGREKDEQFF | TGTGCCAGCAGGCCATTACCGGGGCGGGAGAAGGATGAGCAGTTCTTC
TRBJ1-2 | . | TRBV2 | TRBD1 | CASSDTGGVYGYTF | TGTGCCAGCAGTGACACAGGGGGCGTCTATGGCTACACCTTC
TRBJ1-5 | . | TRBV5-1 | . | CASSLAGYSNQPQHF | TGCGCCAGCAGCTTGGCAGGGTATAGCAATCAGCCCCAGCATTTT
TRBJ1-5 | . | TRBV28 | . | CASSYSGNQPQHF | TGTGCCAGCAGTTACTCGGGCAATCAGCCCCAGCATTTT
TRBJ1-5 | . | TRBV18 | . | CASSPGAGNQPQHF | TGTGCCAGCTCACCGGGGGCAGGCAATCAGCCCCAGCATTTT
TRBJ1-5 | . | TRBV28 | TRBD1 | CASSLLNYRDRGEQPQHF | TGTGCCAGCAGTTTATTGAACTACCGGGACAGGGGGGAGCAGCCCCAGCATTTT
TRBJ2-1 | . | TRBV4-2 | . | CASSQVLLLNEQFF | TGTGCCAGCAGCCAAGTTCTCCTACTCAATGAGCAGTTCTTC
TRBJ2-5 | once | TRBV5-4 | . | CASSFQGEETQYF | TGTGCCAGCAGCTTTCAGGGAGAAGAGACCCAGTACTTC
TRBJ2-7 | . | TRBV29-1 | TRBD2 | CSVLRLAGTSYEQYF | TGCAGCGTTCTGCGACTAGCGGGCACGTCCTACGAGCAGTACTTC
TRBJ2-3 | . | TRBV7-9 | . | CASSPRTDTQYF | TGTGCCAGCAGCCCTAGAACGGATACGCAGTATTTT
TRBJ1-5 | few | TRBV6-1 | . | CASSFQGISNQPQHF | TGTGCCAGCAGTTTCCAGGGTATTAGCAATCAGCCCCAGCATTTT
TRBJ2-2 | . | TRBV19 | . | CASSLLVTGTGELFF | TGTGCCAGTAGTCTCCTGGTCACAGGAACCGGGGAGCTGTTTTTT
TRBJ2-3 | . | TRBV18 | . | CASSPKEEGTDTQYF | TGTGCCAGCTCACCGAAGGAAGAGGGCACAGATACGCAGTATTTT
TRBJ1-4 | . | TRBV9 | . | CASSVAGDVYEKLFF | TGTGCCAGCAGCGTAGCAGGGGACGTTTATGAAAAACTGTTTTTT
TRBJ1-2 | . | TRBV5-4 | . | CASRPPGARYGYTF | TGTGCCAGCAGACCACCAGGGGCCCGCTATGGCTACACCTTC
TRBJ1-1 | . | TRBV28 | . | CASSLWGGGNTEAFF | TGTGCCAGCAGTTTATGGGGGGGTGGGAACACTGAAGCTTTCTTT
TRBJ2-4 | . | TRBV11-3 | . | CASSMGAKNIQYF | TGTGCCAGCAGCATGGGAGCCAAAAACATTCAGTACTTC
TRBJ1-1 | . | TRBV6-6 | . | CASNLPFHSGGTEAFF | TGTGCCAGCAACCTCCCCTTCCACAGCGGAGGCACTGAAGCTTTCTTT
TRBJ1-4 | few | TRBV5-1 | . | CASSPRAGVEKLFF | TGCGCCAGCAGTCCGAGGGCGGGCGTCGAAAAACTGTTTTTT
TRBJ2-5 | . | TRBV11-2 | . | CASSLDLATETQYF | TGTGCCAGCAGCTTAGATTTAGCTACCGAGACCCAGTACTTC
TRBJ2-3 | . | TRBV19 | TRBD2 | CASSRTSGRALGDTQYF | TGTGCCAGTAGTAGAACTAGCGGGAGGGCCCTAGGGGATACGCAGTATTTT
TRBJ1-5 | . | TRBV11-2 | . | CASSLTTADQPQHF | TGTGCCAGCAGCTTAACAACGGCGGATCAGCCCCAGCATTTT
TRBJ2-7 | few | TRBV30 | TRBD2 | CAWSAIAGSYEQYF | TGTGCCTGGAGTGCAATAGCGGGTTCCTACGAGCAGTACTTC
TRBJ2-7 | . | TRBV28 | . | CASSPPGTPEQYF | TGTGCCAGCAGTCCACCCGGGACCCCAGAGCAGTACTTC
TRBJ2-1 | . | TRBV7-8 | . | CASSLVSSYNEQFF | TGTGCCAGCAGCTTAGTTAGCTCCTACAATGAGCAGTTCTTC
TRBJ2-3 | . | TRBV10-3 | TRBD2 | CAISEGLAGGGADTQYF | TGTGCCATCAGTGAGGGCCTAGCGGGAGGAGGAGCAGATACGCAGTATTTT
TRBJ2-5 | few | TRBV28 | TRBD1 | CASSWTGRKKETQYF | TGTGCCAGCAGTTGGACAGGGCGGAAAAAAGAGACCCAGTACTTC
TRBJ2-7 | . | TRBV9 | TRBD2 | CASSVAGGGSEQYF | TGTGCCAGCAGCGTAGCGGGAGGTGGTTCCGAGCAGTACTTC
TRBJ2-5 | once | TRBV4-2 | . | CASSQEVLGTFQETQYF | TGTGCCAGCAGCCAGGAAGTTTTAGGGACTTTCCAAGAGACCCAGTACTTC
TRBJ1-4 | . | TRBV4-2 | . | CASSQVSGSSNEKLFF | TGTGCCAGCAGCCAAGTTTCCGGGTCCTCTAATGAAAAACTGTTTTTT
TRBJ2-7 | . | TRBV4-3 | . | CASSQDLGSGAYEQYF | TGCGCCAGCAGCCAAGATCTTGGTAGCGGAGCCTACGAGCAGTACTTC
TRBJ1-2 | . | TRBV2 | . | CASSGGFGPRYGYTF | TGTGCCAGCAGTGGGGGGTTTGGACCGCGGTATGGCTACACCTTC
TRBJ1-2 | . | TRBV19 | . | CASSILPTGSYGYTF | TGTGCCAGTAGTATTTTGCCCACAGGGTCCTATGGCTACACCTTC
TRBJ2-7 | . | TRBV2 | . | CASRGNPTEQYF | TGTGCCAGCAGGGGAAACCCCACGGAACAGTACTTC
TRBJ1-5 | . | TRBV7-8 | TRBD1 | CASSSDRVLMKPQHF | TGTGCCAGCAGCTCTGACAGGGTTTTGATGAAGCCCCAGCATTTT
TRBJ2-7 | . | TRBV5-4 | . | CASSLASPPYEQYF | TGTGCCAGCAGCTTGGCCTCACCACCTTACGAGCAGTACTTC
TRBJ1-5 | . | TRBV4-1 | . | CASSQEVARSNQPQHF | TGCGCCAGCAGCCAAGAGGTTGCCCGTAGCAATCAGCCCCAGCATTTT
TRBJ2-1 | . | TRBV7-6 | TRBD2 | CASSLAGLAGLEQFF | TGTGCCAGCAGCTTAGCGGGACTAGCGGGCCTCGAGCAGTTCTTC
TRBJ2-3 | . | TRBV28 | . | CASSLFGSTDTQYF | TGTGCCAGCAGTTTATTCGGCAGCACAGATACGCAGTATTTT
TRBJ2-7 | . | TRBV7-2 | TRBD2 | CASSLAGLAGDPYEQYF | TGTGCCAGCAGCTTAGCTGGACTAGCGGGAGATCCCTACGAGCAGTACTTC
TRBJ1-4 | . | TRBV2 | . | CASSERPGEKLFF | TGTGCCAGCAGTGAACGACCGGGTGAAAAACTGTTTTTT
TRBJ2-2 | . | TRBV5-1 | . | CASSLMTPATGELFF | TGCGCCAGCAGCTTGATGACGCCGGCCACCGGGGAGCTGTTTTTT
TRBJ1-6 | . | TRBV4-1 | . | CASSQEGTVSSPLHF | TGCGCCAGCAGCCAAGAAGGAACAGTTAGTTCACCCCTCCACTTT
TRBJ2-3 | . | TRBV27 | TRBD2 | CASRRLAVGLTDTQYF | TGTGCCAGCAGGCGACTAGCGGTGGGCCTCACAGATACGCAGTATTTT
TRBJ2-5 | . | TRBV2 | . | CASSPAHRGGETQYF | TGTGCCAGCAGTCCCGCCCACAGGGGGGGGGAGACCCAGTACTTC
TRBJ1-3 | . | TRBV6-1 | . | CASSEGWRDLSSGNTIYF | TGTGCCAGCAGCGAAGGTTGGAGGGACTTAAGCTCTGGAAACACCATATATTTT
TRBJ2-1 | . | TRBV11-3 | . | CASSSGPTYNEQFF | TGTGCCAGCAGCTCAGGTCCTACCTACAATGAGCAGTTCTTC